These 23 T cell receptor beta chains were sequenced from one sample in a study of CD8 T cells in Susac syndrome. The RNA input was about 0.5 to 1 ug, and it was reverse transcribed with random hexamers. MiXCR was run by TCRdb on the immunoSEQ multiplex PCR reads, yielding one entry per CDR3 protein. The repertoire consists of approximately 140,000 distinct CDR3 sequences, with approximately 95% occurring once and the leading ten covering approximately 0.12%. Sequencing used CD4+ T cells from PBMCs. The receptors were gathered from a human donor with multiple sclerosis.

This chain uses TRBV28 with TRBJ2-3, with D maybe TRBD2 (6 bases). This CDR3 comprises 17 residues. Germline values: CDR1 MDHEN, CDR2 SYDVKM. V was trimmed by 6 bases and J by 0 bases, leaving 19 bases between them. The CDR3 here is CASRPPVFAGSTDTQYF. DNA for the CDR3: TGTGCCAGCAGACCGCCGGTATTCGCGGGAAGCACAGATACGCAGTATTTT.

The chain is built from TRBV7-9 and TRBJ2-1; 9 bases line up with TRBD1. CDR3 length equals 16 residues. CDR1 and CDR2 from the germline V gene are SEHNR and FQNEAQ (reference sequence). J was trimmed by 5 bases and V by 1 base; bases with no gene match: 6. CDR3 nucleotides: TGTGCCAGCAGCTTAGAAGGACAGGGGACCGACAATGAGCAGTTCTTC. Translation gives CASSLEGQGTDNEQFF.

The J gene is TRBJ2-4, the V gene TRBV5-4; D is unclear. Trimming removed 4 bases from V and 6 bases from J, with 20 bases in between. CDR3 size: 16 residues. CDR1 and CDR2 from the germline V gene are SGHNT and YYREEE (reference sequence). The CDR3 bases are TGTGCCAGCAGCCCATCTAACACGAGGTCCATAAACATTCAGTACTTC. This translates into CASSPSNTRSINIQYF.

The chain joins TRBV20-1 to TRBJ1-5; TRBD1 matches at 8 bases. The V and J ends lost 5 bases and 4 bases, in that order; junction bases with no gene match: 10. CDR1 is DFQATT and CDR2 is SNEGSKA in the germline V gene (reference sequence). The CDR3 has 15 residues. CDR3 nucleotides: TGCAGTGCTCAGCGCGAGCGGACAGGGAATCAGCCCCAGCATTTT. Its translation: CSAQRERTGNQPQHF.

V and J are TRBV12-3 or TRBV12-4 and TRBJ2-1; 12 bases line up with TRBD2. V was clipped by 6 bases and J by 5 bases; unmatched bases: 5. The length of the CDR3 is 15 residues. The CDR3 DNA follows: TGTGCCAGCAGCCGGACTAGCGGGGTCGACAATGAGCAGTTCTTC. Protein: CASSRTSGVDNEQFF.

The chain is built from TRBV9 and TRBJ2-4; D unclear. There are 12 residues in the CDR3. Germline V lookup: CDR1 SGDLS, CDR2 YYNGEE. V lost 3 bases and J 9 bases, leaving 10 bases between the germline ends. The CDR3 DNA sequence: TGTGCCAGCAGCGGAGTTAGAGGCATTCAGTACTTC. It encodes CASSGVRGIQYF.

The chain joins TRBV12-3 or TRBV12-4 to TRBJ2-3; D ambiguous. The CDR3 covers 16 residues. V was shortened by 6 bases and J by 0 bases, with 16 bases between the two germline ends. In DNA, the CDR3 is TGTGCCAGCAGCCCCCGGCGGAGAACTAGCACAGATACGCAGTATTTT. Protein product: CASSPRRRTSTDTQYF.

This chain uses TRBV19 with TRBJ2-7; 7 bases fit TRBD1. J lost 3 bases, V lost 4 bases, and 0 bases had no gene match. The germline CDR1 and CDR2 sequences are LNHDA and SQIVND (reference sequence). The CDR3 runs to 12 residues. CDR3 protein: CASSRTGYEQYF. CDR3 bases: TGTGCCAGTAGTAGGACAGGCTACGAGCAGTACTTC.

This clonotype was seen only once. V usage is TRBV20-1 and J usage is TRBJ1-5; no definite D call. This CDR3 has 17 amino acids. Trimming removed 3 bases at V and 0 bases at J, with 18 bases between. Germline loops: CDR1 DFQATT, CDR2 SNEGSKA (reference sequence). The DNA for the CDR3 is TGCAGTGCTAGGGGCAGTTCGCTCCTTTCTAGCAATCAGCCCCAGCATTTT. The encoded protein is CSARGSSLLSSNQPQHF.

This chain connects TRBV12-3 or TRBV12-4 to TRBJ1-6; D ambiguous. This CDR3 comprises 15 residues. V lost 8 bases, J lost 2 bases, and 13 bases lay in between. CDR3 sequence reads: CASEIRTAYNSPLHF. CDR3 DNA sequence: TGTGCCAGCGAGATCAGGACCGCCTATAATTCACCCCTCCACTTT.

This clonotype was seen once. The rearrangement links TRBV28 to TRBJ1-6, with a tentative D call TRBD1 (6 bases). Germline assignment: CDR1 MDHEN and CDR2 SYDVKM. The V gene lost 6 bases and the J gene lost 7 bases, with 13 bases spanning the gap. The CDR3 length is 14 residues. CDR3 amino acids: CASSLYRVNSPLHF. CDR3 nucleotide sequence: TGTGCCAGCAGCCTATACAGGGTAAATTCACCCCTCCACTTT.

The CDR3 loop reads CSARDQPKRGSYPYEQYF. CDR3 bases: TGCAGTGCTAGAGATCAACCGAAGAGGGGGTCGTACCCCTACGAGCAGTACTTC. The chain has TRBV20-1 and TRBJ2-7; perhaps TRBD1 as D (6 bases). Per germline, CDR1 DFQATT and CDR2 SNEGSKA (reference sequence). The CDR3 is made up of 18 amino acids. The V gene lost 0 bases and the J gene lost 2 bases, with 23 bases spanning the gap.

The chain is built from TRBV12-3 or TRBV12-4 and TRBJ1-6; D unclear. This CDR3 spans 18 amino acids. Trimming cost V 1 base and J 0 bases, with 13 bases left between them. CDR3 residues: CASSLVLSPSSYNSPLHF. CDR3 DNA: TGTGCCAGCAGTTTAGTACTCAGCCCGAGCTCCTATAATTCACCCCTCCACTTT.

The chain joins TRBV7-3 to TRBJ2-7; TRBD2 agrees at 7 bases. V was pared by 2 bases and J by 2 bases, with 9 bases of the junction left unmatched. Germline CDR1 is SGHTA and CDR2 is FQGTGA. This CDR3 contains 16 residues. CDR3 sequence reads: CASSLASSGAPYEQYF. In DNA, the CDR3 is TGTGCCAGCAGCTTAGCTTCGAGCGGGGCTCCCTACGAGCAGTACTTC.

The table lists this clonotype with a count of one. V and J are TRBV28 and TRBJ2-3, with D unresolved. Per germline, CDR1 MDHEN and CDR2 SYDVKM. Between the trimmed V and J ends, which lost 3 bases and 8 bases, there was a span of 9 bases. The CDR3 loop spans 12 amino acids. CDR3 region: CASSFRGRTQYF. The CDR3 DNA reads as TGTGCCAGCAGTTTCCGAGGTCGTACGCAGTATTTT.

CDR3: CSAPTGEKNEQFF. CDR3 nucleotide sequence: TGCAGTGCTCCCACAGGGGAGAAAAATGAGCAGTTCTTC. J is TRBJ2-1 and V is TRBV20-1; 7 positions agree with TRBD1. V lost 5 bases, J lost 7 bases, and 8 bases stayed unmatched. The CDR3 covers 13 residues. CDR1 and CDR2 from the germline V gene are DFQATT and SNEGSKA (reference sequence).

This sequence joins TRBV12-3 or TRBV12-4 and TRBJ2-7; no reliable D call. There are 12 residues in the CDR3. V was clipped by 3 bases and J by 0 bases, with 3 bases between them. The CDR3 sequence is CASSFYSYEQYF. CDR3 nucleotides: TGTGCCAGCAGTTTCTACTCCTACGAGCAGTACTTC.

Only a few counts were recorded for this clonotype. V gene TRBV18 combines with J gene TRBJ2-3; D might be TRBD2 (5 bases). V lost 3 bases and J 4 bases, leaving 5 bases between the germline ends. CDR1 is KGHSH and CDR2 is LQKENI in the germline V gene. The CDR3 spans 12 residues. CDR3 nucleotide sequence: TGTGCCAGCTCACCCGGGGCAGATACGCAGTATTTT. Its protein is CASSPGADTQYF.

The chain joins TRBV6-2 or TRBV6-3 to TRBJ2-3; TRBD2 matches 10 bases. The CDR3 length is 14 residues. Looked up from germline, CDR1 is MNHEY and CDR2 is SVGEGT. V gave up 6 bases and J gave up 8 bases; unmatched junction bases: 8. CDR3 region: CASRTSGAQGTQYF. For the CDR3, the DNA is TGTGCCAGCAGAACTAGCGGGGCTCAAGGTACGCAGTATTTT.

This chain joins TRBV5-1 and TRBJ2-3, with 10 bases identical to TRBD1. This CDR3 contains 15 residues. Unmatched junction bases numbered 6, after V lost 4 bases and J lost 4 bases. CDR1 is SGHRS and CDR2 is YFSETQ in the germline V gene. The CDR3 nucleotides read TGCGCCAGCAGCGTCGACAGGGGGCGCGCAGATACGCAGTATTTT. Its protein is CASSVDRGRADTQYF.

This clonotype was detected only a few times. This chain joins TRBV12-3 or TRBV12-4 and TRBJ1-2, with TRBD1 matching over 12 bases. The CDR3 is 13 amino acids. V lost 3 bases to trimming and J lost 8 bases; unmatched junction nucleotides: 1. CDR3 sequence: CASSLGTGGGYTF. The CDR3 coding sequence is TGTGCCAGCAGTTTGGGGACAGGGGGCGGCTACACCTTC.

The chain couples TRBV7-2 to TRBJ2-5; 9 bases line up with TRBD2. Germline CDR1 is SGHTA and CDR2 is FQGNSA. The CDR3 extends over 16 amino acids. J gave up 5 bases and V 5 bases, and 12 bases lay outside the gene matches. CDR3 sequence reads: CASSRGLRGGLETQYF. DNA for the CDR3: TGTGCCAGCAGCAGGGGGCTGCGGGGGGGTCTTGAGACCCAGTACTTC.

The V call is TRBV6-5, the J call TRBJ1-2, with D unresolved. Germline-derived CDR1 and CDR2 are MNHEY and SVGAGI. V lost 0 bases, J lost 2 bases, and 16 bases lay in between. The CDR3 is made up of 17 amino acids. CDR3 sequence (DNA): TGTGCCAGCAGTTACTCGAGCGGCCCGGCGGGGAACTATGGCTACACCTTC. This translates into CASSYSSGPAGNYGYTF.